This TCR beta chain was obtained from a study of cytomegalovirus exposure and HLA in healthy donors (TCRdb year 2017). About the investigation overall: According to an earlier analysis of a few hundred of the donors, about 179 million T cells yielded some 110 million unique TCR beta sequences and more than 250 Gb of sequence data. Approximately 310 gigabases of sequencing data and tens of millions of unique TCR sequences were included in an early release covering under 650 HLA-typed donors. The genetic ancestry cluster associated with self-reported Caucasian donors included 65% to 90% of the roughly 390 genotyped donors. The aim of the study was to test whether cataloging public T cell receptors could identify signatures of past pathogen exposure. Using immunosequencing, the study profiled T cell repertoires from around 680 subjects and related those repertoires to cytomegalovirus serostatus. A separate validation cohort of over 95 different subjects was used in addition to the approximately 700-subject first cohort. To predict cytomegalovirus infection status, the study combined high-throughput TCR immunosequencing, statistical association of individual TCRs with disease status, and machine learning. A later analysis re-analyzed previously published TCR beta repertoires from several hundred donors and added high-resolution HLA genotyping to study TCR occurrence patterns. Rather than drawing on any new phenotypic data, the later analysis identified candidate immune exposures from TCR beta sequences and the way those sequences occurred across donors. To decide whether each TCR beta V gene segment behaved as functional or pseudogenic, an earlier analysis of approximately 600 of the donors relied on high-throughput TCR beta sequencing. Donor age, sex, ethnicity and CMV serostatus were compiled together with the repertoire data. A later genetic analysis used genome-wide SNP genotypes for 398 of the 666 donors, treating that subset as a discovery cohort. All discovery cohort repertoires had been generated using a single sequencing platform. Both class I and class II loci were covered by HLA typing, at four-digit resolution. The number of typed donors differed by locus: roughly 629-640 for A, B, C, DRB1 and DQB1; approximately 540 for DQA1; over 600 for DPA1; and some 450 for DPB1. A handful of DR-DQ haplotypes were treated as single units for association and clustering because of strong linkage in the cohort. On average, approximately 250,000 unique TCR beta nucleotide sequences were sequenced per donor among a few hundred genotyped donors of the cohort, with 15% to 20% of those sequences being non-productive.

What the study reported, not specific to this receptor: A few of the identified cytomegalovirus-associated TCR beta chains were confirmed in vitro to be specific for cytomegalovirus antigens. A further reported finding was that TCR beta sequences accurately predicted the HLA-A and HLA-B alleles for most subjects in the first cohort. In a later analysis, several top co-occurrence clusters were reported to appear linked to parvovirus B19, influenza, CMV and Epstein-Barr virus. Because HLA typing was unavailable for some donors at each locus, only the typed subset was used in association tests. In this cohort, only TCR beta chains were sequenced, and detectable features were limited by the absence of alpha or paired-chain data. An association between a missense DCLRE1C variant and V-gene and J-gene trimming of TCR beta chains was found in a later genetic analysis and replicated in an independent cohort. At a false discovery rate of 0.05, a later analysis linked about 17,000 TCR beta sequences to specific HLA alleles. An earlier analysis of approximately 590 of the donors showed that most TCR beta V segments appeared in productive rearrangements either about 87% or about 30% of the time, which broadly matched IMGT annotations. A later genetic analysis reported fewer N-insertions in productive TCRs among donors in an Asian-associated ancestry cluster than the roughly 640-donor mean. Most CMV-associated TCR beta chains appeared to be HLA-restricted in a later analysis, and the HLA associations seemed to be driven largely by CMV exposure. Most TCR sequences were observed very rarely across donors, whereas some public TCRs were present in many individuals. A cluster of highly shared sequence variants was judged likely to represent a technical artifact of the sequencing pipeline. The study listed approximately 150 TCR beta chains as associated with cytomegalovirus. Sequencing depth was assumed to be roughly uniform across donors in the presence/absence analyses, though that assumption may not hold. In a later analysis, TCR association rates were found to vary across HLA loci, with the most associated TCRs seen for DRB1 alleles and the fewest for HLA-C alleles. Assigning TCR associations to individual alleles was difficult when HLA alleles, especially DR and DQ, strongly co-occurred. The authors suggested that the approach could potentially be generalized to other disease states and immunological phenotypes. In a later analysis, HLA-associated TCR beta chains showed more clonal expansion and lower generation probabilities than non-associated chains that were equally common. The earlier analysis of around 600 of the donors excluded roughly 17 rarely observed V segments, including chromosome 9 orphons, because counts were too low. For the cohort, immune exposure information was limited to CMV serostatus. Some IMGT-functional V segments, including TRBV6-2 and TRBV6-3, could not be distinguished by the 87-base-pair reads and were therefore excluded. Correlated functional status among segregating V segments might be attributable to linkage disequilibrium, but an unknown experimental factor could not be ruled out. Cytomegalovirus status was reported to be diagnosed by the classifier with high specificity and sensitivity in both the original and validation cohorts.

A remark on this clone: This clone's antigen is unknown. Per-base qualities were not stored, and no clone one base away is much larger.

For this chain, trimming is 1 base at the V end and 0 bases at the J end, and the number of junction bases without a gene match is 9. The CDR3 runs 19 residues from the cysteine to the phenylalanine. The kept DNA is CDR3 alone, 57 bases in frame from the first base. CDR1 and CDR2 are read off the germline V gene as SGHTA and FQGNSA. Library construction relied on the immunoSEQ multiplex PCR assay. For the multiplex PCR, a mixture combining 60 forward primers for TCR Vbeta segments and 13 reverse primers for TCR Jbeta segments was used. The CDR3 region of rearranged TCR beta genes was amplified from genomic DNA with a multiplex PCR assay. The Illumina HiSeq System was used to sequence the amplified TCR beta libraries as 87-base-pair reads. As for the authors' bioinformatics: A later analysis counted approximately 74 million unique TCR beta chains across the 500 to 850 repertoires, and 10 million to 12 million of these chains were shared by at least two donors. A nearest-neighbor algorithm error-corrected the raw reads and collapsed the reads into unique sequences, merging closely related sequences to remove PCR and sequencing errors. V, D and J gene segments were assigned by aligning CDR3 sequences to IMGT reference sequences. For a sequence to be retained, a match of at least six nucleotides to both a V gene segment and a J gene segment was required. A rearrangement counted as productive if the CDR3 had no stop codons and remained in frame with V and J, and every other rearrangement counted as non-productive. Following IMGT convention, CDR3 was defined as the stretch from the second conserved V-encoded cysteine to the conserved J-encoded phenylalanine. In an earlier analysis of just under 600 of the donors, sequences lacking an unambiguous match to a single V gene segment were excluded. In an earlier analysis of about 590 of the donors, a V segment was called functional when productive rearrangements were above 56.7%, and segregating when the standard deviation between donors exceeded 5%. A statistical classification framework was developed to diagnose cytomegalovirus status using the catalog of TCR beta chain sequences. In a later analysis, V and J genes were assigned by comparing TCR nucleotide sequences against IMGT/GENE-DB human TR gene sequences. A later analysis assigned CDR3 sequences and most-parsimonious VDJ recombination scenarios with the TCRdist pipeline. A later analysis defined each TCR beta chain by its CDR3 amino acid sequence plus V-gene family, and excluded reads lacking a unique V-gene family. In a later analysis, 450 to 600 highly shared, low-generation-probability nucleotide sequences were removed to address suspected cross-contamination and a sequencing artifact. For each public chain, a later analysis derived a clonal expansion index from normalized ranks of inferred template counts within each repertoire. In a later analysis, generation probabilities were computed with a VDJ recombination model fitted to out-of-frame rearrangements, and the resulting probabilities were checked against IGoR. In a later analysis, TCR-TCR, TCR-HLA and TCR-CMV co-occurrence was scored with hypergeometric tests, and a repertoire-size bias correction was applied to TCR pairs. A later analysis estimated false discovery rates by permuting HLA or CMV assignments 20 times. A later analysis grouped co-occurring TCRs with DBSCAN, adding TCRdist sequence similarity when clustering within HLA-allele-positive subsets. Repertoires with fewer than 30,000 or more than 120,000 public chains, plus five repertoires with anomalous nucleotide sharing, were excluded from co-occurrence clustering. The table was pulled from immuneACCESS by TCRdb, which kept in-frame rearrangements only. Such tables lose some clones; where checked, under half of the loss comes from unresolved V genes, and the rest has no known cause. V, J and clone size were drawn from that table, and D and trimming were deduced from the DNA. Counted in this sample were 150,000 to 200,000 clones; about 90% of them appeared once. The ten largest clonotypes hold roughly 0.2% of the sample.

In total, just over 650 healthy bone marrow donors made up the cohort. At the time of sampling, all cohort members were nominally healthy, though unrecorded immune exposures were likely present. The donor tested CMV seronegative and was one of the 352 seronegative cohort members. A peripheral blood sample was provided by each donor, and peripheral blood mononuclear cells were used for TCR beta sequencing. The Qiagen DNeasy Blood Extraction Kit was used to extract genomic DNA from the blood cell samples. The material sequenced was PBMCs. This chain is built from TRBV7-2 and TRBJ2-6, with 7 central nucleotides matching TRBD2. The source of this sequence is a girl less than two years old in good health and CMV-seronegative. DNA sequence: TGTGCCAGCAGCTTAGTTCTCCGGGGAGGGTACTCTGGGGCCAACGTCCTGACTTTC. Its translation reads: CASSLVLRGGYSGANVLTF.